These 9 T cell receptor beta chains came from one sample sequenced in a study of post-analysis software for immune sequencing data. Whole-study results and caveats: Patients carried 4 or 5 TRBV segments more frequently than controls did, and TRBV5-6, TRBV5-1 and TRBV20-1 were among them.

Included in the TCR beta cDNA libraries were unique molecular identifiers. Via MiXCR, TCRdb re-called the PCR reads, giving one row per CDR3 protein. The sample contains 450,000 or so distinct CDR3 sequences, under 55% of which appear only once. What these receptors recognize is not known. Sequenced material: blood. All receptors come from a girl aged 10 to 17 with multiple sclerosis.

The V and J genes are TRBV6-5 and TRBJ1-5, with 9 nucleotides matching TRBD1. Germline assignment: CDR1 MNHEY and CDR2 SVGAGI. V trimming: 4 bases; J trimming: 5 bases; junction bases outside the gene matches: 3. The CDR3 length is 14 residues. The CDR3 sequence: CASSSTGGHQPQHF. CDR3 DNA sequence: TGTGCCAGCAGTTCGACAGGGGGACATCAGCCCCAGCATTTT.

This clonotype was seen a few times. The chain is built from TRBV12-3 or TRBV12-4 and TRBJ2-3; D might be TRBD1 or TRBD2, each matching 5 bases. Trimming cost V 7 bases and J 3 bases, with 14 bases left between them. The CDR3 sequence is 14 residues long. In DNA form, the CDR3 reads TGTGCCAGCACCAAGGGGAGCCTGACAGATACGCAGTATTTT. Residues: CASTKGSLTDTQYF.

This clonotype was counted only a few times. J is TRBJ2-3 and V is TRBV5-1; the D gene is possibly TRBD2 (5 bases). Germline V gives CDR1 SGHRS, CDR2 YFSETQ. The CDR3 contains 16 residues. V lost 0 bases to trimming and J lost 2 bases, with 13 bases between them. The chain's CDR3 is CASSLARGSSTDTQYF. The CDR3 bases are TGCGCCAGCAGCTTGGCTCGGGGTTCCTCCACAGATACGCAGTATTTT.

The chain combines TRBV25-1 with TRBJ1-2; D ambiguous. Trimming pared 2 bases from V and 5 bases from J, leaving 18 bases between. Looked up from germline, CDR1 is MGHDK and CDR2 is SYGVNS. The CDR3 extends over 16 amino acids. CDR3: CASSEKPGPARYGYTF. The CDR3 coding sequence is TGTGCCAGCAGTGAAAAGCCGGGCCCGGCCCGATATGGCTACACCTTC.

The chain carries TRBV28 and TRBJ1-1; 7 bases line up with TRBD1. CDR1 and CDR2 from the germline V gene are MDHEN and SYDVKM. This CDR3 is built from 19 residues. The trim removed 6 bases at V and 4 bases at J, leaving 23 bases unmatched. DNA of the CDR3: TGTGCCAGCAGCCCCTGGGAGAGGGGCAGGGGGTTTTTTGGCACTGAAGCTTTCTTT. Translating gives CASSPWERGRGFFGTEAFF.

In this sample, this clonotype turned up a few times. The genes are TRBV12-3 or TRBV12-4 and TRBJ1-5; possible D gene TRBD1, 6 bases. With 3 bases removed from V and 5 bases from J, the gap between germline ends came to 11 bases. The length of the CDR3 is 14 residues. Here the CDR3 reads CASSFSRGDQPQHF. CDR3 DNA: TGTGCCAGCAGTTTTAGCAGGGGAGATCAGCCCCAGCATTTT.

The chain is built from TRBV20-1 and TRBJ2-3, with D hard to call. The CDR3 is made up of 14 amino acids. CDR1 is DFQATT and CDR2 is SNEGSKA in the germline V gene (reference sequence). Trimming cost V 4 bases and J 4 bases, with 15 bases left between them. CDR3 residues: CSATAPWWPDTQYF. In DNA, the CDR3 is TGCAGTGCTACAGCCCCTTGGTGGCCAGATACGCAGTATTTT.

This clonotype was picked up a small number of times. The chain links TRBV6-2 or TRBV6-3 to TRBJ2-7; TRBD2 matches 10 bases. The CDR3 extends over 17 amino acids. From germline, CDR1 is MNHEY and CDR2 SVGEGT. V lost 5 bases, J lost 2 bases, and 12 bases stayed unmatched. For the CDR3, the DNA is TGTGCCAGCAGTCTCATCGGGAAAGCGGGAGGGCCCTACGAGCAGTACTTC. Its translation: CASSLIGKAGGPYEQYF.

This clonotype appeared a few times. This chain's CDR3 is CSARSFGYEQYF. The CDR3 DNA reads TGCAGTGCTAGGTCATTCGGCTACGAGCAGTACTTC. This chain uses TRBV20-1 with TRBJ2-7; D uncertain. The CDR3 runs to 12 residues. Germline CDR1 is DFQATT and CDR2 is SNEGSKA (reference sequence). Between the trimmed V and J ends, which lost 3 bases and 3 bases, there was a span of 9 bases.